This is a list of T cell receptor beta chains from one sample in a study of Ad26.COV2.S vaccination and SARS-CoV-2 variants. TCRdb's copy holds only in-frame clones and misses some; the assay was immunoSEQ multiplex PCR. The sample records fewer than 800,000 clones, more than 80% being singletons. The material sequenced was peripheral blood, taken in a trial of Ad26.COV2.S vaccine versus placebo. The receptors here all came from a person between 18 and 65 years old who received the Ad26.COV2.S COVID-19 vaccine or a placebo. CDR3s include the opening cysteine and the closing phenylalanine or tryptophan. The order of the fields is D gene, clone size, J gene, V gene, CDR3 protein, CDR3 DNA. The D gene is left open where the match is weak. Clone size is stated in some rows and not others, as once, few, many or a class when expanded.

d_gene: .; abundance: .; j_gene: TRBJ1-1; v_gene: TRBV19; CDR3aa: CASSAPPGRPRTEAFF; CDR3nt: TGTGCCAGTAGTGCTCCCCCGGGACGGCCGAGGACTGAAGCTTTCTTT
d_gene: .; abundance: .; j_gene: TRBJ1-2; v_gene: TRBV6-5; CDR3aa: CASIDLGRSVYGYTF; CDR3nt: TGTGCCAGCATCGACCTTGGGAGGAGTGTCTATGGCTACACCTTC
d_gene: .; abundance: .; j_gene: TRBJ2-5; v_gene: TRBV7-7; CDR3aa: CASSLARGETQYF; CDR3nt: TGTGCTAGCAGCTTAGCGCGGGGAGAGACCCAGTACTTC
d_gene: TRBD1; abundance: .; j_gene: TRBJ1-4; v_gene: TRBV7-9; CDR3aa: CASSLGTGEASEKLFF; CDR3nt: TGTGCCAGCAGCTTAGGGACAGGGGAGGCTAGCGAAAAACTGTTTTTT
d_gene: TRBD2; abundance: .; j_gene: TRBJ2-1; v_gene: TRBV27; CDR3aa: CASSLGGGLAGYNEQFF; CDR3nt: TGTGCCAGCAGTTTGGGGGGAGGACTAGCGGGATACAATGAGCAGTTCTTC
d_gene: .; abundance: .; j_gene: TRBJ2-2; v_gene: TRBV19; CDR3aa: CASIGTPSTGELFF; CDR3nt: TGTGCCAGTATAGGGACACCGAGCACCGGGGAGCTGTTTTTT
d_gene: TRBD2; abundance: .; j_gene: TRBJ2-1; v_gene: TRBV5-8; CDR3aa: CASSQTGLLGDEQFF; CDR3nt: TGTGCCAGCAGCCAGACGGGACTACTCGGCGATGAGCAGTTCTTC
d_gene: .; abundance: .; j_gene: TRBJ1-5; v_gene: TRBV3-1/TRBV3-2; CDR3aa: CASSPDANQPQHF; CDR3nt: TGTGCCAGCAGCCCAGACGCGAATCAGCCCCAGCATTTT
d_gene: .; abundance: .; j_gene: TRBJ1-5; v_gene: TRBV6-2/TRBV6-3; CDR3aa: CASSYWGQPQHF; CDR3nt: TGTGCCAGCAGTTACTGGGGTCAGCCCCAGCATTTT
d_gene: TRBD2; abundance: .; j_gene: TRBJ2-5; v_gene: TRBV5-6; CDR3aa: CASSSLAGGGGTQYF; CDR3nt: TGTGCCAGCAGCTCCCTAGCGGGAGGGGGGGGGACCCAGTACTTC
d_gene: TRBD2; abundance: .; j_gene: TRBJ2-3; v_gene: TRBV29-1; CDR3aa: CSVLTSDSTDTQYF; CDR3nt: TGCAGCGTCCTGACTAGCGATAGCACAGATACGCAGTATTTT
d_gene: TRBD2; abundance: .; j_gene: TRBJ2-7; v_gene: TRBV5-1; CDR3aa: CASSQATSGYEQYF; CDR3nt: TGCGCCAGCAGCCAAGCGACTAGCGGATACGAGCAGTACTTC
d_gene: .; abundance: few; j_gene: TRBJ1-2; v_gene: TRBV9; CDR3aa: CASSESTGNYGYTF; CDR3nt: TGTGCCAGCAGCGAGTCAACAGGGAACTATGGCTACACCTTC
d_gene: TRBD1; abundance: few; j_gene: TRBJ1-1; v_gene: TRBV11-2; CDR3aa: CASSAGQGKAFF; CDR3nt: TGTGCCAGCAGCGCGGGACAGGGTAAAGCTTTCTTT
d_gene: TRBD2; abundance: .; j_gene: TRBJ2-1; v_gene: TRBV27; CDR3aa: CASKLAGSNNEQFF; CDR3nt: TGTGCCAGCAAACTAGCGGGGTCCAACAATGAGCAGTTCTTC
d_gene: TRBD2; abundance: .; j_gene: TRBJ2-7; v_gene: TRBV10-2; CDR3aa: CASSENGAGGPYEQYF; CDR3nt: TGCGCCAGCAGTGAGAATGGGGCGGGAGGGCCCTACGAGCAGTACTTC
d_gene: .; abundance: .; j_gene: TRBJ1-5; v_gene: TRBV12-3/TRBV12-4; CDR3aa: CASSKDSNQPQHF; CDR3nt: TGTGCCAGCAGCAAGGACAGCAATCAGCCCCAGCATTTT
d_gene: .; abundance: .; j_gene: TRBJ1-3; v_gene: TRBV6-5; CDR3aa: CASSPSWSSGNTIYF; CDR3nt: TGTGCCAGCAGCCCATCGTGGTCCTCTGGAAACACCATATATTTT
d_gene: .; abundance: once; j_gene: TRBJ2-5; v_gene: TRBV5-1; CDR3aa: CASSSLGSSQETQYF; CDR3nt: TGCGCCAGCAGCTCCCTGGGATCCTCACAAGAGACCCAGTACTTC
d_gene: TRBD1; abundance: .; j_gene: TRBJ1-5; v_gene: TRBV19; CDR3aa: CASSLGGEQPQHF; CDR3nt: TGTGCCAGTAGTTTAGGGGGCGAACAGCCCCAGCATTTT
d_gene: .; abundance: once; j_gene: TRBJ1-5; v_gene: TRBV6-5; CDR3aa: CASSYSGSSNQPQHF; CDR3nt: TGTGCCAGCAGTTACTCCGGGTCCTCCAATCAGCCCCAGCATTTT
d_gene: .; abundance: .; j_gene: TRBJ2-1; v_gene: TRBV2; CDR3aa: CASSTGFYNEQFF; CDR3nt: TGTGCCAGCAGCACCGGGTTCTACAATGAGCAGTTCTTC
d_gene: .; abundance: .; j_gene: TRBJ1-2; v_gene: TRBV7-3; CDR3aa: CASSLVPGQNYGYTF; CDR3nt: TGTGCCAGCAGCTTAGTTCCCGGGCAGAACTATGGCTACACCTTC
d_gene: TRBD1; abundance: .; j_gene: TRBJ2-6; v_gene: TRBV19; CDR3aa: CASKRTGVNGANVLTF; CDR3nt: TGTGCCAGTAAGAGGACAGGGGTAAACGGGGCCAACGTCCTGACTTTC
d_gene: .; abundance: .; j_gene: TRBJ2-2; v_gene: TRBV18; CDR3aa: CASSPNDLRNTGELFF; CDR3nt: TGTGCCAGCTCACCAAACGACCTACGGAACACCGGGGAGCTGTTTTTT
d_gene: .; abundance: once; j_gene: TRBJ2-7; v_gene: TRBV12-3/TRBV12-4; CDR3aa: CASLGTRAYEQYF; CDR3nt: TGTGCCAGCCTCGGGACGCGAGCCTACGAGCAGTACTTC
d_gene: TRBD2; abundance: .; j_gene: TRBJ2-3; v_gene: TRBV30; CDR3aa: CAWVWEGSTDTQYF; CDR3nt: TGTGCCTGGGTGTGGGAGGGAAGCACAGATACGCAGTATTTT
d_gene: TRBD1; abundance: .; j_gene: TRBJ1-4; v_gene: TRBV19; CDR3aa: CASSRNRGTNEKLFF; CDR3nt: TGTGCCAGTAGTAGAAACAGGGGGACTAATGAAAAACTGTTTTTT
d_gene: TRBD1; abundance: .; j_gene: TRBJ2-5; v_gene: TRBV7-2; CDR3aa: CASSLQGAKETQYF; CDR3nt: TGTGCCAGCAGCTTACAGGGGGCCAAAGAGACCCAGTACTTC
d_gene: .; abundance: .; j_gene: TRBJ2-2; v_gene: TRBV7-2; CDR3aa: CASSLRLAITGELFF; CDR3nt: TGTGCCAGCAGCTTAAGGTTAGCGATCACCGGGGAGCTGTTTTTT
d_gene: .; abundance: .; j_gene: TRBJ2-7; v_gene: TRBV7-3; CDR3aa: CASSLDSRSPSGEQYF; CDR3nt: TGTGCCAGCAGCTTAGACTCAAGATCTCCATCGGGCGAGCAGTACTTC
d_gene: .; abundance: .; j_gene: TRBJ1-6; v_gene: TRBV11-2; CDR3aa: CASSLGFLVYNSPLHF; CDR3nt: TGTGCCAGCAGCTTAGGCTTTTTGGTCTATAATTCACCCCTCCACTTT
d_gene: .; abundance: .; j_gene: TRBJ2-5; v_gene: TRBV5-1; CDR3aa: CASSFNRGGETQYF; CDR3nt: TGCGCCAGCAGCTTTAACAGGGGGGGCGAGACCCAGTACTTC
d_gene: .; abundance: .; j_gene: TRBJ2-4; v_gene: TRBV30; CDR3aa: CAWSRDSAKNIQYF; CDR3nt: TGTGCCTGGAGTCGGGACTCAGCCAAAAACATTCAGTACTTC
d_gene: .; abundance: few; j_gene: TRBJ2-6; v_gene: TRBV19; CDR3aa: CASSIVGAQGTGANVLTF; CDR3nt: TGTGCCAGTAGTATAGTTGGGGCTCAGGGGACCGGGGCCAACGTCCTGACTTTC
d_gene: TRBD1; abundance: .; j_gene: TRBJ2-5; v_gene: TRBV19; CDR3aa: CASSSGQGVGETQYF; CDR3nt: TGTGCCAGTAGCTCTGGACAGGGGGTTGGAGAGACCCAGTACTTC
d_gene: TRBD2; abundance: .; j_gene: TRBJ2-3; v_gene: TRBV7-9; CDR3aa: CASTDPARGSEDTQYF; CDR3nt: TGTGCCAGCACCGATCCCGCCCGCGGGAGCGAGGATACGCAGTATTTT
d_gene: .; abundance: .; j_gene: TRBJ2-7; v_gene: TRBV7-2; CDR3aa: CASSFPGGPEQYF; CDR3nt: TGTGCCAGCAGCTTTCCCGGGGGGCCCGAGCAGTACTTC
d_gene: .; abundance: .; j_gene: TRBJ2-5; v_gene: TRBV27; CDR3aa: CASRGLGWGTQYF; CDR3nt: TGTGCCAGCAGGGGATTGGGGTGGGGGACCCAGTACTTC
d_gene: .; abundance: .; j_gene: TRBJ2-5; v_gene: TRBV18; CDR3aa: CASSPLVGQYQETQYF; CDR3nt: TGTGCCAGCTCACCACTGGTAGGGCAGTACCAAGAGACCCAGTACTTC
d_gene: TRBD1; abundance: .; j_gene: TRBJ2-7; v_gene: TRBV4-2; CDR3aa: CASSLRTGTNEQYF; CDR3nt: TGTGCCAGCAGCCTTCGGACAGGGACCAACGAGCAGTACTTC